These 7 T cell receptor beta chains were sequenced from one sample in a study of blood T cell repertoires in COVID-19. Here immunoSEQ multiplex PCR was the method, and the copy in TCRdb shows in-frame clones only, minus some. The table lists a few hundred thousand clones, about 90% of them singletons. The sample was PBMCs or T cells enriched from blood (not recorded which). These receptors all stem from a man aged 18 to 30 who had recovered from COVID-19.

The chain is built from TRBV7-2 and TRBJ2-1; a weak D match, TRBD2 (6 bases). CDR1 and CDR2 (germline): SGHTA, FQGNSA. The CDR3 loop spans 12 amino acids. Between the trimmed V and J ends, which lost 1 base and 9 bases, there was a span of 7 bases. The CDR3 reads CASSLEGGEQFF. Here the CDR3 DNA reads TGTGCCAGCAGCTTAGAGGGAGGTGAGCAGTTCTTC.

This clone was seen just once. The rearrangement links TRBV19 to TRBJ2-3; 13 nucleotides line up with TRBD2. The CDR3 length is 17 residues. CDR1 is LNHDA and CDR2 is SQIVND in the germline V gene (reference sequence). Losses at the gene ends were 3 bases for V and 5 bases for J; bases not matched to a gene: 8. CDR3 sequence: CASSMGRTSGGGDTQYF. Written as DNA, the CDR3 is TGTGCCAGTAGTATGGGGAGGACTAGCGGGGGAGGAGATACGCAGTATTTT.

This clone has more than one count but fewer than ten. This chain connects TRBV28 to TRBJ1-2, with 8 bases matching TRBD1. V trimming: 3 bases; J trimming: 5 bases; junction bases outside the gene matches: 5. This CDR3 contains 14 residues. Germline V gene data show CDR1 as MDHEN and CDR2 as SYDVKM. In nucleotides, the CDR3 is TGTGCCAGCAGTTTCGGACAGGGAGCGTATGGCTACACCTTC. Its translation is CASSFGQGAYGYTF.

J is TRBJ1-5 and V is TRBV28; no clear D gene. Trimming took off 7 bases at V and 2 bases at J, with 15 bases between the two ends. This CDR3 spans 15 amino acids. Germline lookup yields CDR1 MDHEN and CDR2 SYDVKM. The CDR3 nucleotides are TGTGCCAGCATGTCGGAGGCAGTCGGCAATCAGCCCCAGCATTTT. Translating gives CASMSEAVGNQPQHF.

The chain couples TRBV6-1 to TRBJ2-7, with D maybe TRBD2 (6 bases). V was pared by 1 base and J by 4 bases, with 14 bases between. The CDR3 loop spans 15 amino acids. The germline V gene has CDR1 MNHNS and CDR2 SASEGT. CDR3 protein: CASSEGPPGRYEQYF. CDR3 coding DNA: TGTGCCAGCAGTGAAGGCCCACCAGGGAGGTACGAGCAGTACTTC.

The V and J genes are TRBV28 and TRBJ1-1; 9 bases line up with TRBD1. Germline CDR1 and CDR2: MDHEN and SYDVKM. V trimming: 2 bases; J trimming: 5 bases; junction bases outside the gene matches: 6. The CDR3 has 15 residues. As DNA, the CDR3 is TGTGCCAGCAGTTTACCTGGGGACAGGGATACTGAAGCTTTCTTT. This gives the protein CASSLPGDRDTEAFF. The complete variable domain, with remaining parts taken from reference TRBV28 and TRBJ1-1, reads DVKVTQSSRYLVKRTGEKVFLECVQDMDHENMFWYRQDPGLGLRLIYFSYDVKMKEKGDIPEGYSVSREKKERFSLILESASTNQTSMYLCASSLPGDRDTEAFFGQGTRLTVV.

The V and J genes are TRBV14 and TRBJ2-1; 8 bases are a match to TRBD2. V was pared by 2 bases and J by 10 bases, with 4 bases of the junction left unmatched. CDR1 is SGHDN, CDR2 FVKESK, per germline. The CDR3 runs to 13 residues. The CDR3 sequence is CASSQLRTSEQFF. In nucleotides, the CDR3 is TGTGCCAGCAGCCAACTCCGGACTAGCGAGCAGTTCTTC.